This T cell receptor (beta chain) was captured in a study of blood T cell repertoires in COVID-19. Overall study context: The analysed material was cDNA or gDNA that came from T cells, B-cell-depleted T cells, or PBMCs.

The CDR3 is 14 residues long. Germline V lookup: CDR1 MDHEN, CDR2 SYDVKM. V lost 6 bases and J lost 7, with 19 bases in between. Repertoires were generated with immunoSEQ multiplex PCR, while TCRdb's copy carries only in-frame clones and drops some. The table records 100,000 or so clones, over 75% of them present only once. Material for sequencing was peripheral blood. The J gene is TRBJ2-7, the V gene TRBV28, with D possibly being TRBD2 (6 bases). The TCR originated in a woman in her twenties or thirties with acute or convalescent COVID-19. CDR3 DNA: TGTGCCAGCAGCACCCCGGGACTTAGTTGGGAGCAGTACTTC. Protein sequence: CASSTPGLSWEQYF.